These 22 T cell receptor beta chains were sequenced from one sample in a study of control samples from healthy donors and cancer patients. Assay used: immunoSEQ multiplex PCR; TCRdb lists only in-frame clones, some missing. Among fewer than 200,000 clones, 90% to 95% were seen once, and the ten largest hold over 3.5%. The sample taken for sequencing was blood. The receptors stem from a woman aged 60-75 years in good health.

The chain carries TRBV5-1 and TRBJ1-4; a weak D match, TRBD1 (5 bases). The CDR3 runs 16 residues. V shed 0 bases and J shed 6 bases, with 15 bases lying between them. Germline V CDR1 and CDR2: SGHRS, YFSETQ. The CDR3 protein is CASSLGYLGPDEKLFF. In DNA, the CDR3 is TGCGCCAGCAGCTTGGGGTACTTGGGGCCGGATGAAAAACTGTTTTTT.

The CDR3 sequence is CASSLARGRGYGYTF. The CDR3 DNA reads TGTGCCAGCAGCTTAGCTCGGGGTAGGGGCTATGGCTACACCTTC. The chain uses TRBV7-8 and TRBJ1-2; D may be TRBD1 (5 bases). The CDR3 extends over 15 amino acids. The V and J ends lost 0 bases and 4 bases respectively, with 12 bases between them. Germline CDR1 reads SGHVS; CDR2 reads FQNEAQ.

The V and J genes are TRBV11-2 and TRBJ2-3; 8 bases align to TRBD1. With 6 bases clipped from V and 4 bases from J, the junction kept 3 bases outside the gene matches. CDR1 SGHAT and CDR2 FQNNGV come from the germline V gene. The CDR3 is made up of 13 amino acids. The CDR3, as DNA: TGTGCCAGCAGAGGACAGGGTTCAGATACGCAGTATTTT. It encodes CASRGQGSDTQYF.

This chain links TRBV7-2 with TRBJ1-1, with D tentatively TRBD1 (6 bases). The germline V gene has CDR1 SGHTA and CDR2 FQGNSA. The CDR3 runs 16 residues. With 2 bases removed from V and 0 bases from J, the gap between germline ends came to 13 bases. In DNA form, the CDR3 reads TGTGCCAGCAGCTTACTGGGGGGGCTGGTGAACACTGAAGCTTTCTTT. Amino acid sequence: CASSLLGGLVNTEAFF.

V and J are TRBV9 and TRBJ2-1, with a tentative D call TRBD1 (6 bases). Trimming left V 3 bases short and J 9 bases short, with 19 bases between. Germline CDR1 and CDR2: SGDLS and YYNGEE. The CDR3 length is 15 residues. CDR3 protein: CASSGQATAQFEQFF. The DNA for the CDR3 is TGTGCCAGCAGCGGACAGGCTACCGCACAATTTGAGCAGTTCTTC.

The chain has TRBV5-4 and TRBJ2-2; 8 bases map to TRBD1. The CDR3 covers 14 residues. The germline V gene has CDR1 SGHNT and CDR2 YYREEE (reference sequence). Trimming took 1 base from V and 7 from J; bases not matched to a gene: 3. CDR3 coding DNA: TGTGCCAGCAGCTTGCAGGGGGCGATCGGGGAGCTGTTTTTT. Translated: CASSLQGAIGELFF.

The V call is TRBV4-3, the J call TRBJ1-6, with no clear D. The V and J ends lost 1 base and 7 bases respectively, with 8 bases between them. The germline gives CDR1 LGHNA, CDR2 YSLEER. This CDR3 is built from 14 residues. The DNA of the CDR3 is TGCGCCAGCAGCCAAGTTAATACCAATTCACCCCTCCACTTT. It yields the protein CASSQVNTNSPLHF.

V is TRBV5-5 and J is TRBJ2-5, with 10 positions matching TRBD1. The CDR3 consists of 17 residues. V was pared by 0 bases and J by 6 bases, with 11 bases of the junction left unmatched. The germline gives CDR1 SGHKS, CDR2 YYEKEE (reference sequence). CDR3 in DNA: TGTGCCAGCAGCTTGGAAACGGACAGGGGGAGTGGAAAGACCCAGTACTTC. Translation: CASSLETDRGSGKTQYF.

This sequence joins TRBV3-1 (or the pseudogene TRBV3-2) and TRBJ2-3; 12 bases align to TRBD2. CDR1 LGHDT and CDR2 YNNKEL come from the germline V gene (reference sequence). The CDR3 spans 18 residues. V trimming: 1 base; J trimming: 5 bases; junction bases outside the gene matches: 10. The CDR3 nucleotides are TGTGCCAGCAGCCAAGGGTGGCTAGCGGGGGGGCCGGGAGATACGCAGTATTTT. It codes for CASSQGWLAGGPGDTQYF.

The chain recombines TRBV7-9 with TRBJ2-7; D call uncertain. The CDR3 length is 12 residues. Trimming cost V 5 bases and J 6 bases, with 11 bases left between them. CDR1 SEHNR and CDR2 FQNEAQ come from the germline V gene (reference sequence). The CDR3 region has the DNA TGTGCCAGCAGCCCAACCCCCAGCGAGCAGTACTTC. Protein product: CASSPTPSEQYF.

The CDR3 DNA reads TGTGCCAGCAGTCCGTCCGGGAGAGCTTATTATGGCTACACCTTC. It translates to CASSPSGRAYYGYTF. The chain combines TRBV11-1 with TRBJ1-2; D unclear. Germline lookup yields CDR1 SGHAT and CDR2 FQDESV (reference sequence). V lost 6 bases and J 5 bases, leaving 19 bases between the germline ends. This CDR3 comprises 15 residues.

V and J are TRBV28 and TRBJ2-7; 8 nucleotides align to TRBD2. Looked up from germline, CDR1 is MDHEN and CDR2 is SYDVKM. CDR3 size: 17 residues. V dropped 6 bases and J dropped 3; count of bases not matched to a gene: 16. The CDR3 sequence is CASRSTRLRGGHYEQYF. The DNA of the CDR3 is TGTGCCAGCAGATCAACCCGATTACGGGGGGGTCACTACGAGCAGTACTTC.

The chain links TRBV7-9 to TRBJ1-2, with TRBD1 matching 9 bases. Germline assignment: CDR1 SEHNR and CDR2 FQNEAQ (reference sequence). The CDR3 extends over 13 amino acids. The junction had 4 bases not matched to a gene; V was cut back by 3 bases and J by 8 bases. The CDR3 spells CASSFTGGSGYTF. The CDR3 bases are TGTGCCAGCAGCTTCACAGGGGGCTCCGGCTACACCTTC. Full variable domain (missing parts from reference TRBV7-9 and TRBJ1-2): DTGVSQNPRHKITKRGQNVTFRCDPISEHNRLYWYRQTLGQGPEFLTYFQNEAQLEKSRLLSDRFSAERPKGSFSTLEIQRTEQGDSAMYLCASSFTGGSGYTFGSGTRLTVV.

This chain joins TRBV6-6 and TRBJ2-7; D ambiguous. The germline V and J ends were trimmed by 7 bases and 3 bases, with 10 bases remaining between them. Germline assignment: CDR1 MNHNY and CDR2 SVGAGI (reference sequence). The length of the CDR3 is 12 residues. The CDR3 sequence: CASNRVGYEQYF. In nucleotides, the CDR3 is TGTGCCAGCAACCGCGTTGGCTACGAGCAGTACTTC.

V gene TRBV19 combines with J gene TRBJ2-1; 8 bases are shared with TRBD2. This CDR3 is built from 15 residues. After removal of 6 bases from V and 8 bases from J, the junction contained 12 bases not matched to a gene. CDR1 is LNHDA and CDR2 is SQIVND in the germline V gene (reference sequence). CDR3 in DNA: TGTGCCAGTAGAAATCAGCGGGGGCCCTTGGATGAGCAGTTCTTC. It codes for CASRNQRGPLDEQFF. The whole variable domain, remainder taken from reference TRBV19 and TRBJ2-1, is DGGITQSPKYLFRKEGQNVTLSCEQNLNHDAMYWYRQDPGQGLRLIYYSQIVNDFQKGDIAEGYSVSREKKESFPLTVTSAQKNPTAFYLCASRNQRGPLDEQFFGPGTRLTVL.

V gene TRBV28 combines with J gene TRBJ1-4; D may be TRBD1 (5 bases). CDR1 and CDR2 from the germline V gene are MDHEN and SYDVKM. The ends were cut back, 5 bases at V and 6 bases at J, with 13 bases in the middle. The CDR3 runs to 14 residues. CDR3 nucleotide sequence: TGTGCCAGCAGTGACCGCGGCAGGGATGAAAAACTGTTTTTT. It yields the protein CASSDRGRDEKLFF.

The CDR3: CASSLYAGAFDSPLHF. Written as DNA, the CDR3 is TGTGCCAGCAGTTTATATGCGGGGGCTTTTGATTCACCCCTCCACTTT. The chain couples TRBV27 to TRBJ1-6, with D possibly TRBD1 on 6 matching bases. Trimming removed 1 base at V and 8 bases at J, with 15 bases between. The germline V gene encodes CDR1 MNHEY and CDR2 SMNVEV (reference sequence). This CDR3 contains 16 residues.

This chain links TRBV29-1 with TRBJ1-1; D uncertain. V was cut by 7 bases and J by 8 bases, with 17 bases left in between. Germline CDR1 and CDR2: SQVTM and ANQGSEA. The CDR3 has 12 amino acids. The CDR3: CSAKRGSAEAFF. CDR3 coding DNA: TGCAGCGCAAAGCGGGGTTCGGCGGAAGCTTTCTTT.

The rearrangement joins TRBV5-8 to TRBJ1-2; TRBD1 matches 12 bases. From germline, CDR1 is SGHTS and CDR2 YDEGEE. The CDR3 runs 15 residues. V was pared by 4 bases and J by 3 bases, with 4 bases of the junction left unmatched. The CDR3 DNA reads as TGTGCCAGCAGCCCGGGACAGGGGGCTGACTATGGCTACACCTTC. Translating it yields CASSPGQGADYGYTF.

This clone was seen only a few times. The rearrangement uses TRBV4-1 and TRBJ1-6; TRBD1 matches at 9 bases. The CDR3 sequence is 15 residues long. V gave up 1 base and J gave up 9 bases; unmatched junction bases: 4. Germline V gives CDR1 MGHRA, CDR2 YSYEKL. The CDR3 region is CASSQGGTGPSPLHF. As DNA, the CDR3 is TGCGCCAGCAGCCAAGGTGGGACAGGGCCTTCACCCCTCCACTTT.

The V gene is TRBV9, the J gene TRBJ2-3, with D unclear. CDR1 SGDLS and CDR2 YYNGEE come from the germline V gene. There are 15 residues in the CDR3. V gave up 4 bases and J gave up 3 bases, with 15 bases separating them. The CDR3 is CASSPGRKGTDTQYF. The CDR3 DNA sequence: TGTGCCAGCAGCCCCGGTCGGAAGGGAACAGATACGCAGTATTTT.

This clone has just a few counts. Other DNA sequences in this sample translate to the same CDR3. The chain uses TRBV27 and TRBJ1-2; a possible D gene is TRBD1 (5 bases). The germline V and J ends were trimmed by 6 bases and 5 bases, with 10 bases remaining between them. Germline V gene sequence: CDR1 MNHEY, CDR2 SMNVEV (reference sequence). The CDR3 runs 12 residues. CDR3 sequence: CASSSTAYGYTF. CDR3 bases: TGTGCCAGCAGCTCGACAGCTTATGGCTACACCTTC.